The present T cell receptor beta chain was sequenced within a study of control samples from healthy donors and cancer patients. Assay: immunoSEQ multiplex PCR; the TCRdb copy retains only in-frame clones and omits some. The sample yields 120,000 or so clones, approximately 92% seen once. The germline V gene encodes CDR1 MNHEY and CDR2 SVGAGI. This CDR3 comprises 15 residues. The V end lost 6 bases, the J end lost 4 bases, and 16 bases lay between the germline ends. Sample: PBMCs. The receptor comes from a man aged 80 or over with head and neck cancer. This chain connects TRBV6-5 to TRBJ2-1; no firm D call. CDR3 DNA sequence: TGTGCCAGCAGAACCCCGGGTCCTGATTACAATGAGCAGTTCTTC. Its protein product is CASRTPGPDYNEQFF.